What follows are 17 T cell receptor beta chains derived from one specimen sequenced in a study of CD8 T cells in ankylosing spondylitis (dated by TCRdb to the late 2010s). Receptor amplification or capture employed 5' RACE. The sequencer was an Illumina HiSeq 2500. The public reads were run again by TCRdb, first through fastp at Q25 and then through MiXCR, and only productive beta chains were kept. One record per CDR3 amino acid sequence lists the most common genes and DNA. Within this sample are under 400,000 distinct CDR3 sequences, with around a tenth of them counted one time only. The ten most abundant clones make up roughly 9.2% of the sample. Sequencing input: blood, either unsorted or a sorted T cell fraction (not recorded which). The receptors stem from a female donor with ankylosing spondylitis or in good health (not recorded which).

In its sample, this clonotype was seen a few times. The chain has TRBV2 and TRBJ1-1; no reliable D call. The CDR3 is 13 residues long. Germline V CDR1 and CDR2: SNHLY, FYNNEI. The V end was cut by 9 bases, the J end by 0 bases, with 11 bases between. CDR3 nucleotides: TGTGCCAGTGGTAAGGGCATGAACACTGAAGCTTTCTTT. Translated: CASGKGMNTEAFF.

This clonotype was picked up many times. The CDR3 reads CASSPIAGRNTGELFF. In nucleotides, the CDR3 is TGCGCCAGCAGCCCTATAGCGGGGAGGAACACCGGGGAGCTGTTTTTT. The V call is TRBV5-1, the J call TRBJ2-2; 8 bases line up with TRBD2. The CDR3 runs 16 residues. Germline V gene sequence: CDR1 SGHRS, CDR2 YFSETQ. V trimming: 4 bases; J trimming: 1 base; junction bases outside the gene matches: 6.

This clonotype was found a few times. The rearrangement uses TRBV12-3 or TRBV12-4 and TRBJ2-4; 8 bases agree with TRBD2. V dropped 6 bases and J dropped 7; count of bases not matched to a gene: 8. The CDR3 contains 14 residues. The CDR3 sequence: CASSPGGGTNIQYF. The CDR3 DNA is TGTGCCAGCAGCCCGGGAGGGGGGACCAACATTCAGTACTTC.

In its sample, this clonotype was seen a few times. This sequence joins TRBV7-2 and TRBJ1-6, with D hard to call. Germline loops: CDR1 SGHTA, CDR2 FQGNSA. This CDR3 has 16 residues. The V end lost 10 bases, the J end lost 9 bases, and 25 bases lay between the germline ends. The CDR3 region has the DNA TGTGCCATCTTGGAGTCTCGATGGGAGGTGGGTTCACCCCTCCACTTT. Its protein is CAILESRWEVGSPLHF.

Only a few counts were recorded for this clonotype. The rearrangement joins TRBV18 to TRBJ2-2; 10 bases are a match to TRBD2. This CDR3 spans 16 amino acids. Trimming removed 8 bases from V and 5 bases from J; junction bases left unmatched: 11. Germline V gene lookup returns CDR1 KGHSH and CDR2 LQKENI. The CDR3 sequence is CASTTSGADTTGELFF. The DNA of the CDR3 is TGTGCCAGCACTACTAGCGGGGCCGACACGACCGGGGAGCTGTTTTTT.

This clonotype was seen many times. This chain links TRBV4-3 with TRBJ2-7; D may be TRBD1 or TRBD2 (6 bases each). This CDR3 comprises 14 residues. Per germline, CDR1 LGHNA and CDR2 YSLEER. V was trimmed by 6 bases and J by 6 bases, leaving 18 bases between them. The CDR3 reads CASSLKGGNGEQYF. CDR3 sequence (DNA): TGCGCCAGCAGTCTCAAAGGGGGGAACGGCGAGCAGTACTTC.

This clonotype was observed a single time. The junction departs from germline at one end; a sequencing error may be responsible. The chain couples TRBV20-1 to TRBJ2-6, with D possibly being TRBD2 (6 bases). The CDR3 length is 15 residues. Germline V gene sequence: CDR1 DFQATT, CDR2 SNEGSKA (reference sequence). CDR3 DNA: TGCAGTGTTAGAGTGGGGGGATCTGGGGCCAACGTCCTGACTTTC. This translates into CSVRVGGSGANVLTF.

This clonotype was counted many times. The gene calls are TRBV20-1 and TRBJ2-7; 8 bases are a match to TRBD2. Germline V lookup: CDR1 DFQATT, CDR2 SNEGSKA (reference sequence). CDR3 length: 15 amino acids. V shed 3 bases and J 1 base; nucleotides not matched to a gene: 8. The CDR3 loop is CSASGAGVPSYEQYF. DNA for the CDR3: TGCAGTGCTAGTGGAGCGGGAGTCCCTTCCTACGAGCAGTACTTC.

This clonotype appeared many times. The chain joins TRBV7-2 to TRBJ2-3; 9 bases are a match to TRBD2. V trimming: 4 bases; J trimming: 10 bases; junction bases outside the gene matches: 18. Per germline, CDR1 SGHTA and CDR2 FQGNSA. CDR3 size: 17 residues. The CDR3, as DNA: TGTGCCAGCAGCTCTTTTGTGGGGGCGGGGGGGCTCAGCGCGCAGTATTTT. It yields the protein CASSSFVGAGGLSAQYF.

This clonotype was seen only a few times. The V call is TRBV28, the J call TRBJ1-2; TRBD1 matches at 7 bases. CDR3 length: 17 residues. With 3 bases clipped from V and 4 bases from J, the junction kept 14 bases outside the gene matches. Germline loops: CDR1 MDHEN, CDR2 SYDVKM. This CDR3 reads CASSLGGQGESSYGYTF. CDR3 DNA: TGTGCCAGCAGTTTGGGAGGGCAGGGGGAATCGAGCTATGGCTACACCTTC.

This clonotype came up many times. The chain combines TRBV12-3 or TRBV12-4 with TRBJ2-7; D might be TRBD1 (6 bases). V dropped 3 bases and J dropped 5 bases, with 11 bases sitting between them. This CDR3 is 13 amino acids long. Here the CDR3 DNA reads TGTGCCAGCAGTTTCAACAGGGTCCACGAGCAGTACTTC. Its protein product is CASSFNRVHEQYF.

This clonotype was seen repeatedly, ten times or more. The CDR3 DNA reads TGCAGTACAGCGCAGGGAGACTATGGCTACACCTTC. This gives the protein CSTAQGDYGYTF. The rearrangement links TRBV20-1 to TRBJ1-2, with a possible D match to TRBD1 (5 bases). Germline V lookup: CDR1 DFQATT, CDR2 SNEGSKA (reference sequence). V lost 8 bases and J 3 bases, leaving 13 bases between the germline ends. The CDR3 spans 12 residues.

The table lists this clonotype with many counts. The chain combines TRBV5-4 with TRBJ1-2; tentative D call: TRBD1 (5 bases). From germline, CDR1 is SGHNT and CDR2 YYREEE (reference sequence). The ends were cut back, 0 bases at V and 4 bases at J, with 16 bases in the middle. The CDR3 totals 16 residues. The CDR3 here is CASSLEPQGLPYGYTF. The CDR3 nucleotides are TGTGCCAGCAGCTTGGAGCCGCAGGGACTCCCCTATGGCTACACCTTC.

This clonotype was seen a handful of times. The chain uses TRBV14 and TRBJ2-1; 11 bases line up with TRBD2. This CDR3 spans 18 amino acids. Germline CDR1 reads SGHDN; CDR2 reads FVKESK. Trimming cost V 3 bases and J 5 bases; bases outside gene matches: 12. The CDR3 sequence is CASSQGTLLAGVNNEQFF. The CDR3 bases are TGTGCCAGCAGCCAGGGGACCCTACTAGCGGGGGTAAACAATGAGCAGTTCTTC.

The V call is TRBV6-1, the J call TRBJ1-5, with a weak D call TRBD1 (5 bases). CDR1 is MNHNS and CDR2 is SASEGT in the germline V gene. The germline V and J ends were trimmed by 0 bases and 6 bases, with 12 bases remaining between them. The CDR3 has 15 amino acids. The CDR3 loop is CASSEALPGSQPQHF. DNA for the CDR3: TGTGCCAGCAGTGAAGCGCTTCCAGGGAGTCAGCCCCAGCATTTT.

This clonotype was found a few times. The chain joins TRBV7-2 to TRBJ1-4; a possible D gene is TRBD1 (5 bases). Trimming took off 5 bases at V and 5 bases at J, with 12 bases between the two ends. Germline V lookup: CDR1 SGHTA, CDR2 FQGNSA. This CDR3 has 14 residues. The CDR3 loop is CASSRDSWNEKLFF. The DNA for the CDR3 is TGTGCCAGCAGCCGGGACTCCTGGAATGAAAAACTGTTTTTT.

The sample holds many counts of this clonotype. This sequence joins TRBV20-1 and TRBJ1-2; 7 nucleotides line up with TRBD1. Germline values: CDR1 DFQATT, CDR2 SNEGSKA (reference sequence). The CDR3 sequence is 13 residues long. After removal of 7 bases from V and 3 bases from J, the junction contained 8 bases not matched to a gene. The CDR3 here is CSVPGQSDYGYTF. The CDR3 coding sequence is TGCAGTGTCCCGGGACAGTCGGACTATGGCTACACCTTC.